This T cell receptor (beta chain) came from a study of T cell responses to AZD1222 COVID-19 vaccine. CDR1 SGHTA and CDR2 FQGNSA come from the germline V gene. The V and J ends lost 2 bases and 4 bases respectively, with 8 bases between them. This CDR3 is 14 amino acids long. As regards this clone: As yet, its antigen is unknown.

Study-level points and caveats: Donors, mostly white British, included more females; clonal diversity was possibly underestimated. CD4 TCRs linked to vaccination spanned spike, dominating at 160-218 and 743-854. Recipients of AZD1222 seropositive at baseline numbered only 6 or 7.

The method was immunoSEQ multiplex PCR; TCRdb's version includes in-frame clones alone and lacks a portion of them. The data show 95,000 to 150,000 clones, roughly 87% seen once. The TCR originated in an adult who received the AZD1222 COVID-19 vaccine. The sample consisted of peripheral blood, taken 28 days after the second AZD1222 dose. The chain couples TRBV7-2 to TRBJ1-4, with unresolved D. The CDR3 DNA follows: TGTGCCAGCAGCTTATCACAGAATAATGAAAAACTGTTTTTT. Amino acid sequence: CASSLSQNNEKLFF.